The rows below give T cell receptor beta chains drawn from one sample of a study of somatic mutations in cytotoxic T cells in rheumatoid arthritis. Profiling relied on immunoSEQ multiplex PCR, and the TCRdb table lists in-frame clones only, not all of them. The sample lists about 4,200 clones, around three quarters occurring once. The sample comprised CD8+ T cells sorted from blood. The source is an adult with rheumatoid arthritis. CDR3s include the opening cysteine and the closing phenylalanine or tryptophan. D genes are given only for firm matches. Where a row states a size, it is once, few, many or the class of an expanded clone; other rows omit it.

V,size,D,J,length,DNA,CDR3
TRBV5-5,-,-,TRBJ2-7,13,TGTGCCAGCAGCTTAGACCTAACCTACGAGCAGTACTTC,CASSLDLTYEQYF
TRBV13,-,-,TRBJ2-3,13,TGTGCCAGCAGCTCCTTTAGCACAGATACGCAGTATTTT,CASSSFSTDTQYF
TRBV5-1,large,-,TRBJ2-3,12,TGCGCCAGCAGCTTGGACACAGATACGCAGTATTTT,CASSLDTDTQYF
TRBV2,few,-,TRBJ1-1,14,TGTGCCTGTAGTGGGGACAACTCGAACACTGAAGCTTTCTTT,CACSGDNSNTEAFF
TRBV27,-,-,TRBJ1-1,14,TGTGCCAGCAGTAAAGAGGGGACGAACACTGAAGCTTTCTTT,CASSKEGTNTEAFF
TRBV9,-,-,TRBJ1-3,14,TGTGCCAGCAGCCTTGCTACCTCTGGAAACACCATATATTTT,CASSLATSGNTIYF
TRBV11-3,-,-,TRBJ2-1,15,TGTGCCAGCAGCTCCAACTACGACTCCTACAATGAGCAGTTCTTC,CASSSNYDSYNEQFF
TRBV9,-,-,TRBJ1-2,13,TGTGCCAGCAGCGGACCCTTGGTCTATGGCTACACCTTC,CASSGPLVYGYTF
TRBV12-5,few,-,TRBJ2-3,17,TGTGCTAGTGGTTTGTGGACTGGGGGGACTAGCACAGATACGCAGTATTTT,CASGLWTGGTSTDTQYF
TRBV7-7,-,-,TRBJ2-6,18,TGTGCCAGCAGCTACAGACCTGTGCCACAAAGTCGGGCCAACGTCCTGACTTTC,CASSYRPVPQSRANVLTF
TRBV5-6,-,-,TRBJ2-1,15,TGTGCCAGCAGCTTGGGGGGGAGGGACAACAATGAGCAGTTCTTC,CASSLGGRDNNEQFF
TRBV5-1,few,-,TRBJ2-7,14,TGCGCCAGCAGCTTGAGGGCAGAAAGCTACGAGCAGTACTTC,CASSLRAESYEQYF
TRBV10-2,-,-,TRBJ1-3,14,TGCGCCAGCAGTGACGCAGGGTACGGAAACACCATATATTTT,CASSDAGYGNTIYF
TRBV7-9,few,TRBD2,TRBJ2-5,16,TGTGCCAGCAGCCCGGGGGGGCGGGGGATCCAAGAGACCCAGTACTTC,CASSPGGRGIQETQYF
TRBV6-5,-,TRBD1,TRBJ2-7,13,TGTGCCAGCAGTCCGGGACAGACCTACGAGCAGTACTTC,CASSPGQTYEQYF
TRBV4-1,few,-,TRBJ1-1,12,TGCGCCAGCAGCCAAGGACCCACTGAAGCTTTCTTT,CASSQGPTEAFF
TRBV2,-,-,TRBJ1-1,15,TGTGCCAGCAGCAAACTCGGACAGCCAAACACTGAAGCTTTCTTT,CASSKLGQPNTEAFF
TRBV11-1,-,-,TRBJ2-2,16,TGTGCCAGCAACCCCCGAGGGACCCTGAACACCGGGGAGCTGTTTTTT,CASNPRGTLNTGELFF
TRBV29-1,-,-,TRBJ1-2,14,TGCAGCGTTGAAGAGGGGAGCCCTTACTATGGCTACACCTTC,CSVEEGSPYYGYTF
TRBV5-6,-,-,TRBJ2-2,15,TGTGCCAGCAGCTTAGAACTCACGAACACCGGGGAGCTGTTTTTT,CASSLELTNTGELFF
TRBV4-1,-,-,TRBJ2-1,15,TGCGCCAGCAGCCGAACTAGGAGCTCCTACAATGAGCAGTTCTTC,CASSRTRSSYNEQFF
TRBV4-1,-,-,TRBJ2-7,17,TGCGCCAGCAGCCAAGATGAGTCGGGGCCAATCTCCTACGAGCAGTACTTC,CASSQDESGPISYEQYF
TRBV27,-,TRBD1,TRBJ1-5,14,TGTGCCAGCAGTTTGACAGGGCCTCATCAGCCCCAGCATTTT,CASSLTGPHQPQHF
TRBV27,few,-,TRBJ1-2,14,TGTGCCAGCAGTTGGACGCAGGGTTCCTATGGCTACACCTTC,CASSWTQGSYGYTF
TRBV7-3,-,-,TRBJ2-3,15,TGTGCCAGCAGCTCTTGGGGGGCCGACACAGATACGCAGTATTTT,CASSSWGADTDTQYF
TRBV13,-,-,TRBJ2-2,14,TGTGCCAGCAGCTTAAACCGGGGTGGCGGGGAGCTGTTTTTT,CASSLNRGGGELFF
TRBV13,-,-,TRBJ2-1,17,TGTGCCAGCAGCTTAGGTCCCGTACAAAGAACCTACAATGAGCAGTTCTTC,CASSLGPVQRTYNEQFF
TRBV6-1,-,-,TRBJ2-5,14,TGTGCCAGCAGTGATCTTGGATTTGGTAGGACCCAGTACTTC,CASSDLGFGRTQYF
TRBV19,-,TRBD1,TRBJ1-2,13,TGTGCCAGTAGTGGACAGGGAGTCTATGGCTACACCTTC,CASSGQGVYGYTF
TRBV2,few,-,TRBJ1-1,12,TGTGCCAGCATCGAGGGGAACACTGAAGCTTTCTTT,CASIEGNTEAFF
TRBV7-8,-,TRBD1,TRBJ1-1,16,TGTGCCAGCAGCTTAGAATGGGACAGCCTGAACACTGAAGCTTTCTTT,CASSLEWDSLNTEAFF
TRBV18,-,-,TRBJ1-1,12,TGTGCCAGCTCCCCAGGGGCCACTGAAGCTTTCTTT,CASSPGATEAFF
TRBV27,-,-,TRBJ2-1,16,TGTGCCAGCAGTTTAATGGCGGGGGCCCTTAACAATGAGCAGTTCTTC,CASSLMAGALNNEQFF
TRBV7-7,-,-,TRBJ1-1,13,TGTGCTAGCAGCTTCAACCAGAACACTGAAGCTTTCTTT,CASSFNQNTEAFF
TRBV11-2,-,-,TRBJ2-3,18,TGTGCCAGCAGCCCGGCCCCCGACGGCTACCAGGGCACAGATACGCAGTATTTT,CASSPAPDGYQGTDTQYF
TRBV6-1,-,-,TRBJ1-4,15,TGTGCCAGCAGTGAACGAAGCGGCAGTTATGAAAAACTGTTTTTT,CASSERSGSYEKLFF
TRBV4-1,-,TRBD2,TRBJ2-7,15,TGCGCCAGCAGCCAGGGGACTAGCGAGACCTACGAGCAGTACTTC,CASSQGTSETYEQYF
TRBV5-5,-,-,TRBJ2-7,15,TGTGCCAGCAGCTTGGACCTAGCGAGCGTCTACGAGCAGTACTTC,CASSLDLASVYEQYF
TRBV27,-,-,TRBJ2-5,13,TGTGCCAGCAGTTTGGGGGGTATCGGGACCCAGTACTTC,CASSLGGIGTQYF
TRBV28,-,TRBD1,TRBJ2-7,14,TGTGCCAGCAGTACGAGTCAGGGGGCCTACGAGCAGTACTTC,CASSTSQGAYEQYF